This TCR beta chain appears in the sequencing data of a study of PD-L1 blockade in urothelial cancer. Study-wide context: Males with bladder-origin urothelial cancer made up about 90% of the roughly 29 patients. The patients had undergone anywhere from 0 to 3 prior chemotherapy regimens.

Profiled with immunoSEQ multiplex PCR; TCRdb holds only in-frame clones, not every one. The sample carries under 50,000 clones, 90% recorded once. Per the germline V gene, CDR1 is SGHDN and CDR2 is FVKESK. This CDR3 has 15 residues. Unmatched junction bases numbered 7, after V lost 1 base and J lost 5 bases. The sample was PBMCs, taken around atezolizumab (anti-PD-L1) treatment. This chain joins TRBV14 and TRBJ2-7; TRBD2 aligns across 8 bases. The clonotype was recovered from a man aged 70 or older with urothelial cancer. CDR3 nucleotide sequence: TGTGCCAGCAGCCAAGGTCCAGCGGGAGTGGACGAGCAGTACTTC. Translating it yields CASSQGPAGVDEQYF.